This T cell receptor (beta chain) was observed in a study of cytotoxic CD8 clonotypes in ibrutinib-treated CLL. CDR3 length: 15 amino acids. J was trimmed by 4 bases and V by 5 bases; bases with no gene match: 7. Looked up from germline, CDR1 is SGHTA and CDR2 is FQGNSA. Some clones are missing from TCRdb's copy, which holds only in-frame ones; the method was immunoSEQ multiplex PCR. The profile shows some 14,000 clones, 70% of them singletons. The sequence was collected from a human donor with chronic lymphocytic leukemia. The chain recombines TRBV7-2 with TRBJ1-3; 8 bases map to TRBD1. The sequencing here drew on PBMCs, taken before ibrutinib treatment. The chain's CDR3 is CASSTQGGSGNTIYF. The DNA of the CDR3 is TGTGCCAGCAGCACACAGGGGGGGTCAGGAAACACCATATATTTT.